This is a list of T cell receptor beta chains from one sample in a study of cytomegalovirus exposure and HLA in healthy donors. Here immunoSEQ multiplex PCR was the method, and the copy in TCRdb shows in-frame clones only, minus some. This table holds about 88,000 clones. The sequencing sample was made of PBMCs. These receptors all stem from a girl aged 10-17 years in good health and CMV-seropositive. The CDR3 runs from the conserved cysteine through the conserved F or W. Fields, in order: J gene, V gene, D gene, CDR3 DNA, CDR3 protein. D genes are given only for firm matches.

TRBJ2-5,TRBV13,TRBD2,TGTGCCAGCAGCCTACAGCGGGACCTCCAAGAGACCCAGTACTTC,CASSLQRDLQETQYF
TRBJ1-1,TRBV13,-,TGTGCCAGCAGCTTCGGCCACAGGGAAACTGAAGCTTTCTTT,CASSFGHRETEAFF
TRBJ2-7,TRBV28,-,TGTGCCAGCAGTTTCCCGCGGGTTGCCTACGAGCAGTACTTC,CASSFPRVAYEQYF
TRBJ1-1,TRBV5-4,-,TGTGCCAGCAGCGGGCCTTCTCCCAACACTGAAGATTTCTTT,CASSGPSPNTEDFF
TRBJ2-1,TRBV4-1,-,TGCGCCAGCAGCCAACTTACTCTCCGGGACTCCCTCCATGAGCAGTTCTTC,CASSQLTLRDSLHEQFF
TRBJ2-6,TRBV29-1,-,TGCAGCGTTGTCGGGGGACTCTCTGGGGCCAACGTCCTGACTTTC,CSVVGGLSGANVLTF
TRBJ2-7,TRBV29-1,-,TGCAGCGTTGTACAGGGTCACGACGAGCAGTACTTC,CSVVQGHDEQYF
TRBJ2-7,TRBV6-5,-,TGTGCCAGCAGTTACTCTGGAACAGACTCCTACGAGCAGTACTTC,CASSYSGTDSYEQYF
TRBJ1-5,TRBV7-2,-,TGTGCCAGCAGCCAGGACAGCAACCAGCCCCAGCATTTT,CASSQDSNQPQHF
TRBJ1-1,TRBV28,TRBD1,TGTGCCAGCAGCCCGTTCGGCTACAGGGGGCGGGCCCCCCGTAGGGAAGCTTTCTTT,CASSPFGYRGRAPRREAFF
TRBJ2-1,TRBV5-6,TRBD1,TGTGCCAGCAGCGTTCGACAGGGGGTCTACAATGAGCAGTTCTTC,CASSVRQGVYNEQFF
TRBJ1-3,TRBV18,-,TGTGCCAGCTCACCACCGAGTTTACAGGGCTCTGGAAACACCATATATTTT,CASSPPSLQGSGNTIYF
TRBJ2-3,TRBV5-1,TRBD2,TGCGCCAGCAGAGCTAGCGGGGGGGCAAATACGCAGTATTTT,CASRASGGANTQYF
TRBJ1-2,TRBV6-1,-,TGTGCCAGCAGTGAGAGCTATGGCTACACCTTC,CASSESYGYTF
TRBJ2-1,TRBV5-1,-,TGCGCCAGCAGTTCTGGTGGGGGCTACAGCTCCTACAATGAGCAGTTCTTC,CASSSGGGYSSYNEQFF
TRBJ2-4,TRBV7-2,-,TGTGCCAGCAGCTTCAGGGGCAACATTCAGTACTTC,CASSFRGNIQYF
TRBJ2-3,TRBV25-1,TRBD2,TGTGCCAGCAGTGAAGGACTAGCAGATACGCAGTATTTT,CASSEGLADTQYF
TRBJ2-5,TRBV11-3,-,TGTGCCATTGCCGGGAGCGATGGGGAGACCCAGTACTTC,CAIAGSDGETQYF
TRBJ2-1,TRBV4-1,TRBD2,TGCGCCAGCAGCCATCTCAGCGGGGCATACAATGAGCAGTTCTTC,CASSHLSGAYNEQFF
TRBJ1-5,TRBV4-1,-,TGCGCCAGCAGCCAAACCTCTGAGGGCAGCAATCAGCCCCAGCATTTT,CASSQTSEGSNQPQHF
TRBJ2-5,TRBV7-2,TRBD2,TGTGCCAGCAGGACTGGACTAGCGGGGGAGACCCAGTACTTC,CASRTGLAGETQYF
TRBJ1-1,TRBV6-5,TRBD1,TGTGCCAGCAGTTACGGGGACAGAGCCACTGAAGCTTTCTTT,CASSYGDRATEAFF
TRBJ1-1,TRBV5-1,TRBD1,TGCGCCAGCAGCGAAAGACAGGGAGAAATGAACACTGAAGCTTTCTTT,CASSERQGEMNTEAFF
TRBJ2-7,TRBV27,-,TGTGCCAGCAGTCTCAGGGGCAGGGGTGCCCACGAGCAGTACTTC,CASSLRGRGAHEQYF
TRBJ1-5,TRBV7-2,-,TGTGCCAGCAGCTTAGCAGCGGACAATCAGCCCCAGCATTTT,CASSLAADNQPQHF
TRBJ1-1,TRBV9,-,TGTGCCAGCAGCGTAGAAGGATCCCCGAGGGCTGAAGCTTTCTTT,CASSVEGSPRAEAFF
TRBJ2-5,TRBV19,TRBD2,TGTGCCAGTAGTGATCAGGCCGGGAGGCAAGAGACCCAGTACTTC,CASSDQAGRQETQYF